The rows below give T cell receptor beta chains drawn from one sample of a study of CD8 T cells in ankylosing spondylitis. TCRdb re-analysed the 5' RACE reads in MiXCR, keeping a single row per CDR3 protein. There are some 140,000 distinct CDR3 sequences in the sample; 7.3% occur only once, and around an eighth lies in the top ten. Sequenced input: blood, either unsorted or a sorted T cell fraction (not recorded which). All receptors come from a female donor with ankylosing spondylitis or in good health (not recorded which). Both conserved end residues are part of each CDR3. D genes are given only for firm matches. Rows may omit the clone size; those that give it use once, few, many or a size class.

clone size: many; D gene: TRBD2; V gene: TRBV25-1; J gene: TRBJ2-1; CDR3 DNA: TGTGCCAGCAGTAACAGCGGGGGGACTTCCAATGAGCAGTTCTTC; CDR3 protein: CASSNSGGTSNEQFF
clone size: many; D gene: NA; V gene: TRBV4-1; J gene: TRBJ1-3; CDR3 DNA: TGCGCCAGCAGCCAAGAGGGCGGTCTCACCAACACCATATATTTT; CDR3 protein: CASSQEGGLTNTIYF
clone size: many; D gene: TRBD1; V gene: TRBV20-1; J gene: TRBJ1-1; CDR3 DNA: TGCAGTGCGGAAACGGGACAGGGGTTGAACACTGAAGCTTTCTTT; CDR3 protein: CSAETGQGLNTEAFF
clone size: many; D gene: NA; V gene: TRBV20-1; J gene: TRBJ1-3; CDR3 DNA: TGCAGTGCTAGTGAAAGGCTCTCTGGAAACACCATATATTTT; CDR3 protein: CSASERLSGNTIYF
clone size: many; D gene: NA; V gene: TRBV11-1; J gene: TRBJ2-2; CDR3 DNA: TGTGCCACCAAGGAGACAGGCCTGAACACCGGGGAGCTGTTTTTT; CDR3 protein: CATKETGLNTGELFF
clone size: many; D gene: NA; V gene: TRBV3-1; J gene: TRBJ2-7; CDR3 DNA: TGTGCCAGCAGCCAAGATATAAGGGCTTCCAACGAGCAGTACTTC; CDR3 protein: CASSQDIRASNEQYF
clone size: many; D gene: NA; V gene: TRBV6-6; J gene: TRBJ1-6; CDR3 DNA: TGTGCCAGCACCCAGGGGAATGGGTCACCCCTCCACTTT; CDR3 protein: CASTQGNGSPLHF
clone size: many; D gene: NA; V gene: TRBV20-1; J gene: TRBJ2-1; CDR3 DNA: TGCAGTGCCTCCCGGGACGGAGGCAATGAGCAGTTCTTC; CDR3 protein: CSASRDGGNEQFF
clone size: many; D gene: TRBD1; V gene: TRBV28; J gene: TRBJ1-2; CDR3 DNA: TGTGCCAGCAGTTTACCCGGGACAGGGGGCTCCTCCACCTTC; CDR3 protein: CASSLPGTGGSSTF
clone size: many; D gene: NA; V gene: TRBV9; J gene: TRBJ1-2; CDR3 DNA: TGTGCCAGCAGCGTAGAGGGTGCAGGTGGCTACACCTTC; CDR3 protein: CASSVEGAGGYTF
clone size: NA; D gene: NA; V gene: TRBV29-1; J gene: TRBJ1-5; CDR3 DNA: TGCAGCGTTCAGCAAACAGGGAATCAGCCCCAGCATTTT; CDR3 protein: CSVQQTGNQPQHF
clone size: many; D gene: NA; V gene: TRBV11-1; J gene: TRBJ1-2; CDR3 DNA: TGTGCCAGCAGCCCTAGACAAGCCTTGGGATCAGGCTATGGCTACACCTTC; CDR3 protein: CASSPRQALGSGYGYTF
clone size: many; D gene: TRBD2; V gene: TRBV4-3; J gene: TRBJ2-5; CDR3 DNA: TGCGCCAGCAGCACCCGGACTAGTGGCGAGACCCAGTACTTC; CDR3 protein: CASSTRTSGETQYF
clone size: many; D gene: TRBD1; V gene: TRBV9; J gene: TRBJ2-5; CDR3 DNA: TGTGCCAGCAGCGTAATGACAGGGAGTCAAGAGACCCAGTACTTC; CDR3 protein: CASSVMTGSQETQYF
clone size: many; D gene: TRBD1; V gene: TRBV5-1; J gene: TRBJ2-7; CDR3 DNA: TGCGCCAGCAGCTTGGGGACAGGGGGCATCACCTACGAGCAGTACTTC; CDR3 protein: CASSLGTGGITYEQYF
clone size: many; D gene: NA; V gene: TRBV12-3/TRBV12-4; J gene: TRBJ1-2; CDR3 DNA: TGTGCCAGCAGTTTCAGACGATCTAACTATGGCTACACCTTC; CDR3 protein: CASSFRRSNYGYTF
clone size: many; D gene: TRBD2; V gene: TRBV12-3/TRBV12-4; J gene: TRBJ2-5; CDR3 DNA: TGTGCCAGCAGCTTTAGCGGGGGGGCCTCAGAGACCCAGTACTTC; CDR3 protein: CASSFSGGASETQYF
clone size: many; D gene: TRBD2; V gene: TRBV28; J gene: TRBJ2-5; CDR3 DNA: TGTGCCAGCAGTGTCCGGGGGGAGGCTAGTACAGAGACCCAGTACTTC; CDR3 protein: CASSVRGEASTETQYF
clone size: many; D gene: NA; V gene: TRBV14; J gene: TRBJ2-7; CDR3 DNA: TGTGCCAGCAGCCCGGGATTCCGGGTCGGGCAGTACTTC; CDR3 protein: CASSPGFRVGQYF
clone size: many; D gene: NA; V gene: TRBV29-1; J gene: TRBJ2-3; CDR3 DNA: TGCAGCGTTGCTCTGGGCACAGATACGCAGTATTTT; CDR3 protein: CSVALGTDTQYF
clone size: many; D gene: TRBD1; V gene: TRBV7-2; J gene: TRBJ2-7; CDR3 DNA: TGTGCCAGCAGCTCCGGGACAGGGGGCTACGAGCAGTACTTC; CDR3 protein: CASSSGTGGYEQYF
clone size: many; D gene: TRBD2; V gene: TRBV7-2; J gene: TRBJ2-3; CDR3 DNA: TGTGCCAGCAGCCCCTACCTAACGGGGAGGGGAGATACGCAGTATTTT; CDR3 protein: CASSPYLTGRGDTQYF
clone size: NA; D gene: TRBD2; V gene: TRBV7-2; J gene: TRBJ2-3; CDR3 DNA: TGTGCCAGCAGCCGTACTAGCGGGGGGGCTTATACGCAGTATTTT; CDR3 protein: CASSRTSGGAYTQYF
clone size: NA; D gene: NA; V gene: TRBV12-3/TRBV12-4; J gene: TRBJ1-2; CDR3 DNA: TGTGCCAGCAGTGTGGAAGTAGCGGGCTATGGCTACACCTTC; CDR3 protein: CASSVEVAGYGYTF
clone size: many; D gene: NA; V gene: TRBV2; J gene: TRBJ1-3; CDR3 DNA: TGTGCCAGCACCGGCTCTGGAAACACCATATATTTT; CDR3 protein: CASTGSGNTIYF
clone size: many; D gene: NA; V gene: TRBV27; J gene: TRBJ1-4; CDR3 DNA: TGTGCCAGCAGTCCGGGGACAAGGGCTGAAAAACTGTTTTTT; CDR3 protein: CASSPGTRAEKLFF
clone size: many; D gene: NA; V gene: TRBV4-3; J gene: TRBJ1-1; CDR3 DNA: TGCGCCAGCAGCCAAGAAGCCGGGTCTGAAGCTTTCTTT; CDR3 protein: CASSQEAGSEAFF
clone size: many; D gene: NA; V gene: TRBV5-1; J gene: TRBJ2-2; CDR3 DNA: TGCGCCAGCTCACAGGGCGACACCGGGGAGCTGTTTTTT; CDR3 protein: CASSQGDTGELFF
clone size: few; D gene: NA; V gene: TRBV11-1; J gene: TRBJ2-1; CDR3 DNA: TGTGCCAGCAGCCATGGGGATGTGTTCGGCGGTTACTCCTACAATGAGCAGTTCTTC; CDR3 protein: CASSHGDVFGGYSYNEQFF
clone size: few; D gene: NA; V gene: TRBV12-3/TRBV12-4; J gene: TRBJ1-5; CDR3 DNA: TGTGCCAGCAGTTCCCCCCAAGAACAGCCCCAGCATTTT; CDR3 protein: CASSSPQEQPQHF
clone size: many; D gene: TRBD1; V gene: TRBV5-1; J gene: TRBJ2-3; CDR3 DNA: TGCGCCAGCAGATCCGGGACAGGGGGCGGAGATACGCAGTATTTT; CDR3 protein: CASRSGTGGGDTQYF
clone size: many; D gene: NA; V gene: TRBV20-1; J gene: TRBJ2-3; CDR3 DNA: TGCAGTGCTAGAGTTGGTCAAGCGGCTAGGGGCACAGATACGCAGTATTTT; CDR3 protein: CSARVGQAARGTDTQYF
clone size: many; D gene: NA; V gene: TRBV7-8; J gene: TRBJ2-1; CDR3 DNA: TGTGCCAGCAGCTCCCTCGGTTGGCGTCCCTCCTACAATGAGCAGTTCTTC; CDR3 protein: CASSSLGWRPSYNEQFF
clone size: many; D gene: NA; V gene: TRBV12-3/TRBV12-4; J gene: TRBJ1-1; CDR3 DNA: TGTGCCAGCAGTTTAAAGGGAAGAGGAGGGAGCGGAACTGAAGCTTTCTTT; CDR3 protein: CASSLKGRGGSGTEAFF
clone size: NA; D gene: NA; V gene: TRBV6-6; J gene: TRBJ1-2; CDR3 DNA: TGTGCCAGCAGTCCTGGCGCTAACTGTGGCTACACCTTC; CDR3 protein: CASSPGANCGYTF
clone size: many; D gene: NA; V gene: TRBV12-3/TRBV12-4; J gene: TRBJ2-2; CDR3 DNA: TGTGCCAGCAGGGCACTGGCGAACACCGGGGAGCTGTTTTTT; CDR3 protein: CASRALANTGELFF
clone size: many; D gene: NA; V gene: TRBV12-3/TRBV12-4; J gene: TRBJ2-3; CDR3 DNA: TGTGCCAGCAGTTTTAGCGGTAATAACCCTAGCACAGATACGCAGTATTTT; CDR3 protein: CASSFSGNNPSTDTQYF
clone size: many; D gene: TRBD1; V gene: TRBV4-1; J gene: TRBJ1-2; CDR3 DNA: TGCGCCAGCAGCCTAGGACAGGAGGGTGACTATGGCTACACCTTC; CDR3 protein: CASSLGQEGDYGYTF
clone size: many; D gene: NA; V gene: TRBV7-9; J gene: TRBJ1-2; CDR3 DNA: TGTGCCAGCAGCTTGTCAGGGGACTATGGCTACACCTTC; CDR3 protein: CASSLSGDYGYTF
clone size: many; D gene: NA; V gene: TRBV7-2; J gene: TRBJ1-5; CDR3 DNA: TGTGCCAGCAGCTTAGGGGGCCCGGGCAGGGATGATCAGCCCCAGCATTTT; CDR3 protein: CASSLGGPGRDDQPQHF
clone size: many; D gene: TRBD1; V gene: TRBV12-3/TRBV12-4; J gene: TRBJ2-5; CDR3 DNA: TGTGCCAGCAGCCTGACAGGGGGGGACGGAGAGACCCAGTACTTC; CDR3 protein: CASSLTGGDGETQYF
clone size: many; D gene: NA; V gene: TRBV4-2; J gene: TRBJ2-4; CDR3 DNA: TGTGCCAGCAGCCAAGAGTTTGGGGGGCGGGACATTCAGTACTTC; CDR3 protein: CASSQEFGGRDIQYF
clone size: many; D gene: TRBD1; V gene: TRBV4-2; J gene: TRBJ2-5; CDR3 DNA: TGTGCCAGCAGCCAACCAGGGACAGGGGGTGCCTACTTC; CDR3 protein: CASSQPGTGGAYF
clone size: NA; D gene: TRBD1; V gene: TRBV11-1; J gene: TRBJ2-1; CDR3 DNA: TGTGCCAGCAGCTCTCTGGTGGCGGACAGGGGGCTGGGGAATGAGCAGTTCTTC; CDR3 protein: CASSSLVADRGLGNEQFF
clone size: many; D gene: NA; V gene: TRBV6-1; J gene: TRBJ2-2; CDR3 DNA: TGTGCCAGCAGTGAAGCCCTAGGACCCGGGGAGCTGTTTTTT; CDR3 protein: CASSEALGPGELFF
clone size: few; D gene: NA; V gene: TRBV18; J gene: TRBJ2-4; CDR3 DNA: TGTGCCAGCTCACAACTCGCTACGGGTTCAACCAAAAACATTCAGTACTTC; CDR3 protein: CASSQLATGSTKNIQYF
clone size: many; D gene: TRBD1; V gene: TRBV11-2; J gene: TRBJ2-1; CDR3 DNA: TGTGCCACCACAGGGGACCGCGTTTTGTACTACAATGAGCAGTTCTTC; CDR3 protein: CATTGDRVLYYNEQFF